Following are 9 T cell receptor beta chains from one sample sequenced in a study of blood T cell repertoires in COVID-19. Generated by immunoSEQ multiplex PCR, the TCRdb table keeps only in-frame clones and is missing some. The repertoire has roughly 250,000 clones, 65% to 85% of them found once; the top ten carry around 7.9%. Sequencing was performed on peripheral blood. Source of these receptors: a man aged 40-50 years with active or convalescent COVID-19.

The count of this clone is one. This rearrangement joins TRBV9 to TRBJ1-2; TRBD1 might be the D (6 bases). CDR1 and CDR2 from the germline V gene are SGDLS and YYNGEE. The V end was cut by 0 bases, the J end by 5 bases, with 11 bases between. This CDR3 is 14 amino acids long. The CDR3 is CASSVDGGGYGYTF. Here the CDR3 DNA reads TGTGCCAGCAGCGTAGATGGGGGCGGTTATGGCTACACCTTC.

CDR3 nucleotide sequence: TGTGCCAGCAGCTTGCAGCAGGGTCACTACGAGCAGTACTTC. It encodes CASSLQQGHYEQYF. The rearrangement links TRBV5-4 to TRBJ2-7; weak D call: TRBD1 (5 bases). The CDR3 is 14 amino acids. V lost 1 base and J lost 3, with 11 bases in between. From germline, CDR1 is SGHNT and CDR2 YYREEE (reference sequence).

V is TRBV7-6 and J is TRBJ1-2; 7 nucleotides align to TRBD1. V lost 0 bases, J lost 1 base, and 11 bases stayed unmatched. The germline CDR1 and CDR2 sequences are SGHVS and FNYEAQ. The CDR3 consists of 18 residues. Written as DNA, the CDR3 is TGTGCCAGCAGCTTAGCGGGACAGAGAATTCCGGGTAACTATGGCTACACCTTC. This codes for CASSLAGQRIPGNYGYTF.

The chain combines TRBV30 with TRBJ1-4, with 10 bases matching TRBD1. The CDR3 loop spans 13 amino acids. Trimming took 1 base from V and 7 from J; bases not matched to a gene: 0. The V gene's germline CDR1 is GTSNPN and CDR2 SVGIG (reference sequence). DNA for the CDR3: TGTGCCTGGAGTGGACAGGGGGCTGAAAAACTGTTTTTT. Protein: CAWSGQGAEKLFF. Full variable domain (rest looked up from reference TRBV30 and TRBJ1-4): SQTIHQWPATLVQPVGSPLSLECTVEGTSNPNLYWYRQAAGRGLQLLFYSVGIGQISSEVPQNLSASRPQDRQFILSSKKLLLSDSGFYLCAWSGQGAEKLFFGSGTQLSVL.

V is TRBV4-2 and J is TRBJ2-7, with 13 bases aligning to TRBD2. The junction had 6 bases not matched to a gene; V was cut back by 5 bases and J by 2 bases. The germline gives CDR1 LGHNA, CDR2 YNFKEQ. The CDR3 spans 16 residues. CDR3 amino acids: CASSSLGTSGAYEQYF. As DNA, the CDR3 is TGTGCCAGCAGCTCCCTGGGGACTAGCGGGGCCTACGAGCAGTACTTC.

The gene calls are TRBV30 and TRBJ2-3; a possible D gene is TRBD2 (5 bases). The CDR3 length is 13 residues. Germline V gene sequence: CDR1 GTSNPN, CDR2 SVGIG (reference sequence). V was pared by 3 bases and J by 4 bases, with 11 bases between. The CDR3 bases are TGTGCCTGGAGCGCGGGTGGTTCAGATACGCAGTATTTT. It yields the protein CAWSAGGSDTQYF. Full variable domain (remainder filled in from reference TRBV30 and TRBJ2-3): SQTIHQWPATLVQPVGSPLSLECTVEGTSNPNLYWYRQAAGRGLQLLFYSVGIGQISSEVPQNLSASRPQDRQFILSSKKLLLSDSGFYLCAWSAGGSDTQYFGPGTRLTVL.

The chain is built from TRBV3-1 (or the pseudogene TRBV3-2) and TRBJ2-7; TRBD2 aligns across 13 bases. J lost 2 bases, V lost 1 base, and 5 bases had no gene match. The germline gives CDR1 LGHDT, CDR2 YNNKEL (reference sequence). This CDR3 has 17 amino acids. Here the CDR3 DNA reads TGTGCCAGCAGCCAAGGGGGACTAGCGGGGACCACCTACGAGCAGTACTTC. This encodes CASSQGGLAGTTYEQYF.

In this sample, this clone turned up once. The chain couples TRBV15 to TRBJ2-7, with D possibly TRBD1 on 6 matching bases. CDR1 and CDR2 (germline): LNHNV, YYDKDF (reference sequence). The ends were cut back, 3 bases at V and 5 bases at J, with 14 bases in the middle. The CDR3 totals 14 residues. The CDR3 spells CATSRGDMGDEQYF. CDR3 nucleotides: TGTGCCACCAGCAGGGGGGACATGGGGGACGAGCAGTACTTC. The variable domain in full, completed from reference TRBV15 and TRBJ2-7, reads DAMVIQNPRYQVTQFGKPVTLSCSQTLNHNVMYWYQQKSSQAPKLLFHYYDKDFNNEADTPDNFQSRRPNTSFCFLDIRSPGLGDTAMYLCATSRGDMGDEQYFGPGTRLTVT.

This rearrangement joins TRBV7-3 to TRBJ1-2; D is undetermined. This CDR3 has 15 residues. From germline, CDR1 is SGHTA and CDR2 FQGTGA. V was pared by 1 base and J by 8 bases, with 17 bases between. CDR3 sequence: CASSLIVGGRGGYTF. The CDR3 nucleotides read TGTGCCAGCAGCTTAATAGTAGGTGGGAGAGGCGGCTACACCTTC.